What follows are 4 T cell receptor beta chains derived from one specimen sequenced in a study of blood T cell repertoires in COVID-19. Using immunoSEQ multiplex PCR, the repertoire was profiled, and TCRdb retains in-frame clones only, with some absent. Among some 190,000 clones listed, under 90% were seen once. The material sequenced was peripheral blood. The receptors originated from a human donor in a cohort sampled during active COVID-19.

In its sample, this clone was seen once. V usage is TRBV20-1 and J usage is TRBJ2-3; possibly TRBD1 for D (5 bases). The CDR3 is 15 amino acids. CDR1 and CDR2 from the germline V gene are DFQATT and SNEGSKA (reference sequence). V gave up 3 bases and J gave up 0 bases, with 13 bases separating them. The CDR3 DNA is TGCAGTGCTAGTAGGGCAGGGATAAGCACAGATACGCAGTATTTT. This codes for CSASRAGISTDTQYF.

V gene TRBV6-4 combines with J gene TRBJ1-6, with D possibly matching TRBD1 (5 bases). Germline V gene lookup returns CDR1 MRHNA and CDR2 SNTAGT. CDR3 length: 13 residues. V shed 8 bases and J shed 8 bases, with 13 bases lying between them. The CDR3 sequence is CASQAGNYSPLHF. The CDR3 bases are TGTGCCAGCCAGGCAGGGAATTATTCACCCCTCCACTTT.

The count of this clone is one. The rearrangement joins TRBV3-1 (or the pseudogene TRBV3-2) to TRBJ2-1; 7 bases are a match to TRBD2. Germline CDR1 LGHDT, CDR2 YNNKEL (reference sequence). CDR3 length equals 14 residues. The junction had 9 bases not matched to a gene; V was cut back by 5 bases and J by 8 bases. The CDR3 bases are TGTGCCAGCAGCGGTGACGGACTAGTCGATGAGCAGTTCTTC. Protein: CASSGDGLVDEQFF.

This chain joins TRBV29-1 and TRBJ1-3; no firm D call. The CDR3 length is 14 residues. The V and J ends lost 3 bases and 0 bases respectively, with 9 bases between them. The germline V gene has CDR1 SQVTM and CDR2 ANQGSEA. The CDR3 DNA reads as TGCAGCGTTGATAAAACAGCCTCTGGAAACACCATATATTTT. Translating gives CSVDKTASGNTIYF.